The 9 T cell receptor beta chains in this list originate from one sample, sequenced in a study of control samples from healthy donors and cancer patients. Only in-frame clones appear in the TCRdb table, and some are missing; sequencing was by immunoSEQ multiplex PCR. The sample contains about 130,000 clones, more than 80% of which appear only once. What was sequenced was blood. Every receptor here comes from a middle-aged man in good health.

The rearrangement joins TRBV10-2 to TRBJ2-3; 10 bases agree with TRBD2. Germline assignment: CDR1 WSHSY and CDR2 SAAADI. Trimming at V came to 10 bases and at J to 1 base, leaving 2 bases not matched to a gene. This CDR3 contains 13 residues. DNA of the CDR3: TGCGCCATCCTAGCGGGGGGCACAGATACGCAGTATTTT. It codes for CAILAGGTDTQYF.

The chain uses TRBV4-1 and TRBJ1-2; unclear D gene. The germline V gene encodes CDR1 MGHRA and CDR2 YSYEKL. V was shortened by 3 bases and J by 8 bases, with 13 bases between the two germline ends. The CDR3 sequence is 13 residues long. CDR3 sequence (DNA): TGCGCCAGCAGCCACCCTTCGGGAGGCGGCTACACCTTC. Amino acids: CASSHPSGGGYTF.

This rearrangement joins TRBV19 to TRBJ1-4, with 7 bases that match TRBD1. The CDR3 consists of 13 residues. V was clipped by 5 bases and J by 6 bases; unmatched bases: 3. Germline V gene data show CDR1 as LNHDA and CDR2 as SQIVND (reference sequence). The CDR3 DNA is TGTGCCAGTAGTTTCGGACAGGATGAAAAACTGTTTTTT. Its protein product is CASSFGQDEKLFF.

The CDR3 region has the DNA TGTGCCAGCAGCGCGTACGACCACTCCCTCAATGGCTACACCTTC. It is translated as CASSAYDHSLNGYTF. The chain combines TRBV5-5 with TRBJ1-2; unclear D gene. The CDR3 totals 15 residues. Trimming removed 4 bases from V and 6 bases from J, with 19 bases in between. Germline CDR1 and CDR2: SGHKS and YYEKEE (reference sequence).

The chain combines TRBV28 with TRBJ2-1; TRBD2 might be the D (5 bases). CDR3 size: 15 residues. The germline V and J ends were trimmed by 7 bases and 2 bases, with 15 bases remaining between them. CDR1 and CDR2 from the germline V gene are MDHEN and SYDVKM. This CDR3 is CASKLPSGTYNEQFF. The CDR3 DNA sequence: TGTGCCAGCAAACTCCCGTCGGGGACCTACAATGAGCAGTTCTTC.

The J gene is TRBJ1-3, the V gene TRBV12-3 or TRBV12-4; no reliable D call. This CDR3 comprises 13 residues. V was clipped by 6 bases and J by 0 bases, with 6 bases between them. In DNA, the CDR3 is TGTGCCAGCAGCTCGATCTCTGGAAACACCATATATTTT. It codes for CASSSISGNTIYF.

The chain links TRBV5-1 to TRBJ1-1, with 7 nucleotides matching TRBD1. Germline loops: CDR1 SGHRS, CDR2 YFSETQ. V was pared by 2 bases and J by 3 bases, with 7 bases of the junction left unmatched. CDR3 size: 15 residues. The CDR3 region is CASSLQGSMDTEAFF. DNA of the CDR3: TGCGCCAGCAGCTTACAGGGGTCAATGGACACTGAAGCTTTCTTT.

The chain is built from TRBV7-2 and TRBJ2-5, with unresolved D. Germline V gene sequence: CDR1 SGHTA, CDR2 FQGNSA. V gave up 1 base and J gave up 3 bases, with 9 bases separating them. The length of the CDR3 is 14 residues. DNA of the CDR3: TGTGCCAGCAGCTTAGAGGTGGCAGAAGAGACCCAGTACTTC. Its translation is CASSLEVAEETQYF.

The chain joins TRBV18 to TRBJ1-2, with 10 bases that match TRBD1. Trimming removed 4 bases from V and 5 bases from J; junction bases left unmatched: 13. Germline V gene data show CDR1 as KGHSH and CDR2 as LQKENI. This CDR3 contains 17 residues. In nucleotides, the CDR3 is TGTGCCAGCTCACAAACCGGGACAGGGGTCTCGGCTTATGGCTACACCTTC. It is translated as CASSQTGTGVSAYGYTF. Full variable domain (rest looked up from reference TRBV18 and TRBJ1-2): NAGVMQNPRHLVRRRGQEARLRCSPMKGHSHVYWYRQLPEEGLKFMVYLQKENIIDESGMPKERFSAEFPKEGPSILRIQQVVRGDSAAYFCASSQTGTGVSAYGYTFGSGTRLTVV.